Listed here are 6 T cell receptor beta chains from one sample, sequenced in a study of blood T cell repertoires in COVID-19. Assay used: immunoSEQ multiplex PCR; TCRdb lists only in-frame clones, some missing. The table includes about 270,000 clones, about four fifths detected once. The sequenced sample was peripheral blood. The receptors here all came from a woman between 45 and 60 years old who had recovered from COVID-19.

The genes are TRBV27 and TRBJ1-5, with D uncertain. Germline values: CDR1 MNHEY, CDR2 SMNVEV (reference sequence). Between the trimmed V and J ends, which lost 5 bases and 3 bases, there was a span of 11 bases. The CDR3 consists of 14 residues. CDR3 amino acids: CASSPLSSNQPQHF. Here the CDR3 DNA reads TGTGCCAGCAGTCCCCTTTCTTCCAATCAGCCCCAGCATTTT.

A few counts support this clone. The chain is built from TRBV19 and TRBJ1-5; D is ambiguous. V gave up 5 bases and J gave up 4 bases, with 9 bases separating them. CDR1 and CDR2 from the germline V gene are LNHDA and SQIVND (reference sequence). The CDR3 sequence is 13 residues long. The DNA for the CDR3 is TGTGCCAGTAGTTCGGGAGGGAATCAGCCCCAGCATTTT. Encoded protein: CASSSGGNQPQHF.

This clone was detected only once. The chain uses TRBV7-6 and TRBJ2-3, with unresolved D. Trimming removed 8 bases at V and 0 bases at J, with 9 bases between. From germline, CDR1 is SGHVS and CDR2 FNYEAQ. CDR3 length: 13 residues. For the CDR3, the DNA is TGTGCCAGCGGCTCCTTTAGCACAGATACGCAGTATTTT. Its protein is CASGSFSTDTQYF.

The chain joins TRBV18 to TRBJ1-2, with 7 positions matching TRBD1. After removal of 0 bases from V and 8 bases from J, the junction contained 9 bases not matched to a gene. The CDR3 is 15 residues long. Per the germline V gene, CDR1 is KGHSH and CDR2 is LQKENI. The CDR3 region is CASSPPEGARGGYTF. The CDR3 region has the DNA TGTGCCAGCTCACCACCGGAGGGGGCGCGTGGAGGCTACACCTTC.

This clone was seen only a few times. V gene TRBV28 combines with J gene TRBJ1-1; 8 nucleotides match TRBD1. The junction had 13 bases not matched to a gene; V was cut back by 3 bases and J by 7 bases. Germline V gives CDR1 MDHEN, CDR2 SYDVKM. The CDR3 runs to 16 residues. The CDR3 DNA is TGTGCCAGCAGTTTTACCCCAGGGGGCGCTGTTCTTGAAGCTTTCTTT. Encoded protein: CASSFTPGGAVLEAFF.

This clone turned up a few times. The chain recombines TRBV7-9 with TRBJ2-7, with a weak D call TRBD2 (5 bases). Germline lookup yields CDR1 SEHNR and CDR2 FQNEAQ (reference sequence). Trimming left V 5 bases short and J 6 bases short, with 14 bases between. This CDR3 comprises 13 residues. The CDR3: CASSPGLGSEQYF. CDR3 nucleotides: TGTGCCAGCAGCCCAGGACTGGGGAGCGAGCAGTACTTC.